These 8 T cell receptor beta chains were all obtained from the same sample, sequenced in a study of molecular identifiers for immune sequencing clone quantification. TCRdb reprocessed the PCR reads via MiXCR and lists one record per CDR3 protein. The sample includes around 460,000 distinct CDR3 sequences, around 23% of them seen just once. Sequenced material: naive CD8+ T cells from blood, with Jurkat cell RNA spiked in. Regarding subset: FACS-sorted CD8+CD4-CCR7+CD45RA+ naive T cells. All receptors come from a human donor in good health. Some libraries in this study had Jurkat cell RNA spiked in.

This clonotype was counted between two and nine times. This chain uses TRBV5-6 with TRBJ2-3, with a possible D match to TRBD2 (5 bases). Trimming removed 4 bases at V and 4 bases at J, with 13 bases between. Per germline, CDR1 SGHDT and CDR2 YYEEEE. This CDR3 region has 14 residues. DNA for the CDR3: TGTGCCAGCAGCCCGGGATTCTCGTCAGATACGCAGTATTTT. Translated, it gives CASSPGFSSDTQYF.

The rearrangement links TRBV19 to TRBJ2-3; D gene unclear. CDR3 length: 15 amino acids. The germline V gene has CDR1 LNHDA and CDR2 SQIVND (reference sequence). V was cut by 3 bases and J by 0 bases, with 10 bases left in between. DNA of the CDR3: TGTGCCAGTAGTATGATGCCTCTTAGCACAGATACGCAGTATTTT. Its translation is CASSMMPLSTDTQYF.

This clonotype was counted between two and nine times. The CDR3: CASSQDLGPEGEQYF. CDR3 DNA sequence: TGCGCCAGCAGCCAAGACTTGGGCCCCGAGGGCGAGCAGTACTTC. The gene calls are TRBV4-3 and TRBJ2-7; a weak D match, TRBD2 (5 bases). Germline loops: CDR1 LGHNA, CDR2 YSLEER. Trimming removed 0 bases from V and 6 bases from J, with 15 bases in between. There are 15 residues in the CDR3.

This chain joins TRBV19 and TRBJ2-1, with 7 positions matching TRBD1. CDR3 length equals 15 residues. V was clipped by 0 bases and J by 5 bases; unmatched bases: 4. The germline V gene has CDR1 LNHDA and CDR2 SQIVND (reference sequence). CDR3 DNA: TGTGCCAGTAGTATAGACGGGACAGCCCACAATGAGCAGTTCTTC. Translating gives CASSIDGTAHNEQFF.

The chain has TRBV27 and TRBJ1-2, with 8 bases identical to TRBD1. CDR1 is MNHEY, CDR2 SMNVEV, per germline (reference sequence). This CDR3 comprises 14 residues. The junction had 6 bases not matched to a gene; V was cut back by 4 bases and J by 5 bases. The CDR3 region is CASSSGTGPYGYTF. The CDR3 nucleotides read TGTGCCAGCAGTTCCGGGACAGGCCCATATGGCTACACCTTC.

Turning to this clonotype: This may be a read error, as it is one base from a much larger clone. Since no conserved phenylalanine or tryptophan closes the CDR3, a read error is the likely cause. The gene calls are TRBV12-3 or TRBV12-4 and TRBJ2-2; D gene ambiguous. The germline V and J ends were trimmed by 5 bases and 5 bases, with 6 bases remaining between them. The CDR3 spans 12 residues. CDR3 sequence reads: CASSPPTGELFY. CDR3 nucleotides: TGTGCCAGCAGTCCCCCAACCGGGGAGCTGTTTTAT.

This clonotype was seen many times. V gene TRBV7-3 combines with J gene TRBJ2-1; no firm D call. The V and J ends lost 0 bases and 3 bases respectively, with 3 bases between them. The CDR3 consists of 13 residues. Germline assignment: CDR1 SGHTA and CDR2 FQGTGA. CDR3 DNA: TGTGCCAGCAGCTTAACACACTACAATGAGCAGTTCTTC. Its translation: CASSLTHYNEQFF.

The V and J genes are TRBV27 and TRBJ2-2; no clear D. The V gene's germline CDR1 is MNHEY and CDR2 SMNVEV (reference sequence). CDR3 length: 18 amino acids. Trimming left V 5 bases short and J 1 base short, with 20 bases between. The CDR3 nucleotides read TGTGCCAGCAGTAGTAACCCCGCGTTATTTGGGAACACCGGGGAGCTGTTTTTT. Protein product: CASSSNPALFGNTGELFF.